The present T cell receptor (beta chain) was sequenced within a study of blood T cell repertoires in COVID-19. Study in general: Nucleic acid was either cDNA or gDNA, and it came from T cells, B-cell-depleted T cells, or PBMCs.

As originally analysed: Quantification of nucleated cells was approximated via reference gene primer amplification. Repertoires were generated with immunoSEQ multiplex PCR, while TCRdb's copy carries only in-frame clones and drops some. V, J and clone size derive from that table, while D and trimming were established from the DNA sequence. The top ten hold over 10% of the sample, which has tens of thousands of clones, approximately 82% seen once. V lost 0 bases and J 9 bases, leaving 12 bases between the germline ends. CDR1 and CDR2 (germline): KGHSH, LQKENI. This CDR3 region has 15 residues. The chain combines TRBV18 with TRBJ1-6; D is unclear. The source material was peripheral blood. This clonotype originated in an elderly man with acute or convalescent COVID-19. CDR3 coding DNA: TGTGCCAGCTCACCACCGGATTTCCGGGGTTCACCCCTCCACTTT. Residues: CASSPPDFRGSPLHF. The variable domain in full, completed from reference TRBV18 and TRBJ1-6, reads NAGVMQNPRHLVRRRGQEARLRCSPMKGHSHVYWYRQLPEEGLKFMVYLQKENIIDESGMPKERFSAEFPKEGPSILRIQQVVRGDSAAYFCASSPPDFRGSPLHFGNGTRLTVT.